This TCR beta chain emerged from a study of blood T cell repertoires in COVID-19. Study context: Sites across the United States, Italy and Spain contributed samples from acute and convalescent COVID-19. PBMCs, B-cell-depleted T cells, or T cells provided the cDNA or gDNA that made up the material.

In the original analysis: Quantification of nucleated cells was approximated via reference gene primer amplification. Assay used: immunoSEQ multiplex PCR; TCRdb lists only in-frame clones, some missing. The V and J calls and the clone size are those of that table, but D and trimming were determined from the DNA. The repertoire holds 70,000 or so clones, with more than 85% as singletons. The clonotype was recovered from a man aged 60 to 69 with acute or convalescent COVID-19. Material for sequencing was peripheral blood.

The CDR3 here is CASSPLAGGGSEQYF. The CDR3 bases are TGTGCCAGCAGCCCACTAGCGGGAGGAGGCAGCGAGCAGTACTTC. This chain uses TRBV6-5 with TRBJ2-7, with 12 bases aligning to TRBD2. Germline V lookup: CDR1 MNHEY, CDR2 SVGAGI. CDR3 length: 15 amino acids. V gave up 6 bases and J gave up 6 bases; unmatched junction bases: 9.